This T cell receptor (beta chain) originates from a study of shared clonotypes between healthy human individuals. Study findings and constraints: Sharing across four donors was seen in 4% to 5% of naive CD4 clonotypes.

Authors' analysis steps: As immunoSEQ supplied junction-only sequences (without quality scores), filtering differed. Sequencing was performed with immunoSEQ multiplex PCR; in TCRdb, only in-frame clones are kept and a portion is missing. V, J and clone size were drawn from that table, and D and trimming were deduced from the DNA. The repertoire holds hundreds of thousands of clones, more than 70% seen once, with 1.5% to 2% in the top ten. About this clone itself: Antigen: not known.

The germline V and J ends were trimmed by 4 bases and 0 bases, with 16 bases remaining between them. CDR3 length: 16 amino acids. In germline, CDR1 is ENHRY, CDR2 SYGVKD. This sequence was found in a woman aged 25-40 years in good health. The chain combines TRBV10-3 with TRBJ2-7, with D possibly TRBD2 on 6 matching bases. The source material was memory CD4+ T cells sorted from blood. Subset indicated: CD45RA-negative fraction. Written as DNA, the CDR3 is TGTGCCATCAGTGGCAACCTAGCGCCAAGCTCCTACGAGCAGTACTTC. Its translation is CAISGNLAPSSYEQYF.